This passage covers 25 T cell receptor beta chains from one sample sequenced in a study of cytomegalovirus exposure and HLA in healthy donors. PCR primers comprised 60 Vbeta and 13 Jbeta primers. Sequenced by immunoSEQ multiplex PCR; TCRdb stores in-frame clones only, minus some. The table includes over 150,000 clones, over 75% detected once. Input material: PBMCs. The receptors derive from a human donor in good health.

The rearrangement uses TRBV9 and TRBJ1-2, with D unresolved. V shed 3 bases and J shed 5 bases, with 14 bases lying between them. This CDR3 is 14 amino acids long. CDR1 SGDLS and CDR2 YYNGEE come from the germline V gene. The CDR3 is CASSASKARYGYTF. CDR3 in DNA: TGTGCCAGCAGCGCGAGCAAGGCGCGGTATGGCTACACCTTC.

The sample holds a few counts of this clone. The rearrangement uses TRBV6-5 and TRBJ2-3; 9 nucleotides line up with TRBD2. Germline trimming cut 4 bases from V and 2 bases from J; bases unmatched to any gene: 7. The CDR3 runs 16 residues. Germline CDR1 reads MNHEY; CDR2 reads SVGAGI. CDR3 residues: CASSSDSGGLTDTQYF. The CDR3 region has the DNA TGTGCCAGCAGTTCCGATAGCGGGGGCCTCACAGATACGCAGTATTTT.

CDR3 region: CASSPSLAGGIEQYF. The DNA for the CDR3 is TGTGCCAGCAGTCCCTCACTAGCGGGGGGGATTGAGCAGTACTTC. J is TRBJ2-7 and V is TRBV28, with 13 bases aligning to TRBD2. The germline V gene encodes CDR1 MDHEN and CDR2 SYDVKM. CDR3 size: 15 residues. J was trimmed by 7 bases and V by 5 bases; bases with no gene match: 8.

V gene TRBV15 combines with J gene TRBJ2-3, with D possibly TRBD1 on 6 matching bases. CDR1 and CDR2 (germline): LNHNV, YYDKDF (reference sequence). The CDR3 totals 15 residues. Trimming pared 6 bases from V and 0 bases from J, leaving 13 bases between. The CDR3 DNA reads TGTGCCACCAGTCACGGGACACCCAGCACAGATACGCAGTATTTT. It is translated as CATSHGTPSTDTQYF.

The chain links TRBV6-5 to TRBJ2-7; TRBD1 might be the D (6 bases). With 5 bases removed from V and 7 bases from J, the gap between germline ends came to 18 bases. Germline lookup yields CDR1 MNHEY and CDR2 SVGAGI. The CDR3 sequence is 14 residues long. CDR3 in DNA: TGTGCCAGCAGTACCCGGGACACCTTATGGGAGCAGTACTTC. Translated: CASSTRDTLWEQYF.

The genes are TRBV7-2 and TRBJ1-2, with TRBD1 matching over 9 bases. V gave up 3 bases and J gave up 4 bases; unmatched junction bases: 3. The CDR3 is 14 residues long. CDR1 and CDR2 from the germline V gene are SGHTA and FQGNSA. CDR3 nucleotide sequence: TGTGCCAGCAGCTTGGGACAGGGTGGCTATGGCTACACCTTC. This gives the protein CASSLGQGGYGYTF. Supplemented by reference TRBV7-2 and TRBJ1-2, the full variable domain reads GAGVSQSPSNKVTEKGKDVELRCDPISGHTALYWYRQSLGQGLEFLIYFQGNSAPDKSGLPSDRFSAERTGGSVSTLTIQRTQQEDSAVYLCASSLGQGGYGYTFGSGTRLTVV.

V is TRBV5-6 and J is TRBJ2-5; D call uncertain. The J call could be wrong; TRBJ2-7 is a better fit for the DNA end. The length of the CDR3 is 13 residues. Germline values: CDR1 SGHDT, CDR2 YYEEEE. The CDR3 spells CASSLKTVYEQYF. CDR3 coding DNA: TGTGCCAGCAGCCTAAAAACAGTCTACGAGCAGTACTTC.

A few counts support this clone. J is TRBJ1-1 and V is TRBV6-6; D possibly corresponds to TRBD1 (6 bases). The CDR3 runs to 14 residues. Per germline, CDR1 MNHNY and CDR2 SVGAGI (reference sequence). V dropped 2 bases and J dropped 3 bases, with 10 bases sitting between them. The CDR3 sequence: CASSYQGQDTEAFF. The CDR3 region has the DNA TGTGCCAGCAGTTACCAGGGGCAGGACACTGAAGCTTTCTTT.

The rearrangement uses TRBV28 and TRBJ2-1; 8 bases line up with TRBD1. V shed 2 bases, J shed 4 bases, and the junction held 7 bases outside the gene matches. The CDR3 contains 16 residues. Germline V gene lookup returns CDR1 MDHEN and CDR2 SYDVKM. This CDR3 reads CASSLPDRGPYNEQFF. The DNA for the CDR3 is TGTGCCAGCAGTTTACCCGACAGGGGACCATACAATGAGCAGTTCTTC.

The V gene is TRBV10-1, the J gene TRBJ1-5, with TRBD1 matching 9 bases. V was pared by 6 bases and J by 2 bases, with 8 bases of the junction left unmatched. The germline gives CDR1 WNHNN, CDR2 SYGVQD (reference sequence). CDR3 length equals 16 residues. The CDR3 region has the DNA TGCGCCAGCAGAAGAACAGGGGGCGCAGGCAATCAGCCCCAGCATTTT. It encodes CASRRTGGAGNQPQHF.

The chain uses TRBV7-9 and TRBJ1-2; D is unresolved. CDR1 and CDR2 (germline): SEHNR, FQNEAQ (reference sequence). The CDR3 totals 14 residues. Trimming pared 5 bases from V and 4 bases from J, leaving 14 bases between. This CDR3 is CASSVPGSGYGYTF. The CDR3 coding sequence is TGTGCCAGCAGCGTTCCAGGCAGTGGCTATGGCTACACCTTC.

The V gene is TRBV6-5, the J gene TRBJ1-1; TRBD1 might be the D (5 bases). Germline values: CDR1 MNHEY, CDR2 SVGAGI. The CDR3 consists of 12 residues. V was pared by 5 bases and J by 6 bases, with 10 bases between. CDR3 in amino acids: CASSVGGPEAFF. The CDR3 DNA reads as TGTGCCAGCAGTGTGGGGGGTCCTGAAGCTTTCTTT.

This clone was observed a few times. The CDR3 sequence: CASSLSLAGGGNEQFF. In DNA form, the CDR3 reads TGCGCCAGCAGCCTCTCATTGGCGGGGGGCGGCAATGAGCAGTTCTTC. The V call is TRBV4-1, the J call TRBJ2-1, with 8 positions matching TRBD2. The CDR3 is 16 amino acids. Per the germline V gene, CDR1 is MGHRA and CDR2 is YSYEKL. V lost 4 bases and J lost 6; bases outside the gene matches: 11.

The V gene is TRBV6-5, the J gene TRBJ2-7; 11 bases are shared with TRBD1. Looked up from germline, CDR1 is MNHEY and CDR2 is SVGAGI. There are 13 residues in the CDR3. The V gene end was trimmed by 6 bases and the J gene end by 5 bases; junction bases not matched to a gene: 3. CDR3 region: CASRPGQGDEQYF. In DNA form, the CDR3 reads TGTGCCAGCAGGCCGGGACAGGGGGACGAGCAGTACTTC.

A word on this clone: A junction end diverges from the germline sequence, so it may reflect a read error. The rearrangement uses TRBV7-7 and TRBJ2-2; 9 bases align to TRBD1. The CDR3 runs to 17 residues. CDR1 SSHAT and CDR2 FNYEAQ come from the germline V gene (reference sequence). The CDR3 region is CASSISRTGAGTGELFF. The CDR3 region has the DNA TGTGCTAGCAGCATATCCAGGACAGGGGCTGGGACCGGGGAGCTGTTTTTT.

The chain employs TRBV7-9 and TRBJ1-6; a possible D gene is TRBD1 (5 bases). V lost 5 bases and J lost 8, with 19 bases in between. The length of the CDR3 is 16 residues. Looked up from germline, CDR1 is SEHNR and CDR2 is FQNEAQ (reference sequence). This CDR3 is CASSPSRRGRDSPLHF. In nucleotides, the CDR3 is TGTGCCAGCAGCCCGTCCCGGAGGGGTCGGGATTCACCCCTCCACTTT.

The gene calls are TRBV4-2 and TRBJ1-2; 8 bases map to TRBD1. V shed 2 bases and J 2 bases; nucleotides not matched to a gene: 10. The germline V gene encodes CDR1 LGHNA and CDR2 YNFKEQ. The CDR3 loop spans 17 amino acids. CDR3 protein: CASSQLQGVLINYGYTF. CDR3 nucleotides: TGTGCCAGCAGCCAACTACAGGGGGTCTTAATAAACTATGGCTACACCTTC.

This chain uses TRBV5-1 with TRBJ1-1; 8 nucleotides match TRBD1. With 0 bases clipped from V and 7 bases from J, the junction kept 8 bases outside the gene matches. CDR1 is SGHRS, CDR2 YFSETQ, per germline. The CDR3 loop spans 15 amino acids. The CDR3 DNA reads as TGCGCCAGCAGCTTGGACAGGGGGTTAATAGGTGAAGCTTTCTTT. Translation: CASSLDRGLIGEAFF.

The chain has TRBV2 and TRBJ1-2, with unresolved D. Germline CDR1 is SNHLY and CDR2 is FYNNEI. Trimming cost V 4 bases and J 7 bases, with 10 bases left between them. The CDR3 extends over 12 amino acids. The CDR3 bases are TGTGCCAGCAGTGCAACGGACTTTGGCTACACCTTC. Translated: CASSATDFGYTF.

This clone was seen only a few times. This chain links TRBV29-1 with TRBJ1-2; 9 bases are shared with TRBD1. V shed 4 bases and J 2 bases; nucleotides not matched to a gene: 2. Germline V gives CDR1 SQVTM, CDR2 ANQGSEA. The CDR3 is 13 residues long. The DNA for the CDR3 is TGCAGCGTTGGGACAGGGGTGAACTATGGCTACACCTTC. Translation gives CSVGTGVNYGYTF.

The rearrangement links TRBV13 to TRBJ2-3, with 14 bases that match TRBD2. Germline trimming cut 6 bases from V and 2 bases from J; bases unmatched to any gene: 4. The CDR3 is 16 residues long. Germline CDR1 and CDR2: PRHDT and FYEKMQ (reference sequence). This CDR3 reads CASRRTSGGPTDTQYF. DNA for the CDR3: TGTGCCAGCAGGAGGACTAGCGGGGGGCCCACAGATACGCAGTATTTT.

The rearrangement links TRBV27 to TRBJ2-7; the match to TRBD1 covers 8 bases. Germline V gives CDR1 MNHEY, CDR2 SMNVEV (reference sequence). The CDR3 covers 12 residues. V was clipped by 6 bases and J by 6 bases; unmatched bases: 4. The CDR3 sequence: CASSGQGREQYF. DNA of the CDR3: TGTGCCAGCAGCGGACAGGGACGCGAGCAGTACTTC.

The gene calls are TRBV10-3 and TRBJ2-5, with a possible D match to TRBD2 (6 bases). The end of the DNA fits TRBJ2-7 better, so the J call may be wrong. Per the germline V gene, CDR1 is ENHRY and CDR2 is SYGVKD. CDR3 length: 16 residues. CDR3 sequence: CAIRTRENATSHEQYF. DNA for the CDR3: TGTGCCATCAGGACTCGGGAGAACGCCACGAGCCACGAGCAGTACTTC.

J is TRBJ2-5 and V is TRBV6-1, with 11 bases that match TRBD1. Per the germline V gene, CDR1 is MNHNS and CDR2 is SASEGT. The length of the CDR3 is 14 residues. J gave up 4 bases and V 8 bases, and 6 bases lay outside the gene matches. The CDR3 sequence is CASGMDRGRETQYF. Here the CDR3 DNA reads TGTGCCAGCGGGATGGACAGGGGGCGAGAGACCCAGTACTTC.

This sequence joins TRBV7-2 and TRBJ2-5; D not certain. V was cut by 5 bases and J by 5 bases, with 18 bases left in between. This CDR3 contains 15 residues. CDR1 is SGHTA, CDR2 FQGNSA, per germline. The CDR3, as DNA: TGTGCCAGCAGCCCCCAGGCGTCGGATTGGGAGACCCAGTACTTC. Translation: CASSPQASDWETQYF. The whole variable domain, remainder taken from reference TRBV7-2 and TRBJ2-5, is GAGVSQSPSNKVTEKGKDVELRCDPISGHTALYWYRQSLGQGLEFLIYFQGNSAPDKSGLPSDRFSAERTGGSVSTLTIQRTQQEDSAVYLCASSPQASDWETQYFGPGTRLLVL.